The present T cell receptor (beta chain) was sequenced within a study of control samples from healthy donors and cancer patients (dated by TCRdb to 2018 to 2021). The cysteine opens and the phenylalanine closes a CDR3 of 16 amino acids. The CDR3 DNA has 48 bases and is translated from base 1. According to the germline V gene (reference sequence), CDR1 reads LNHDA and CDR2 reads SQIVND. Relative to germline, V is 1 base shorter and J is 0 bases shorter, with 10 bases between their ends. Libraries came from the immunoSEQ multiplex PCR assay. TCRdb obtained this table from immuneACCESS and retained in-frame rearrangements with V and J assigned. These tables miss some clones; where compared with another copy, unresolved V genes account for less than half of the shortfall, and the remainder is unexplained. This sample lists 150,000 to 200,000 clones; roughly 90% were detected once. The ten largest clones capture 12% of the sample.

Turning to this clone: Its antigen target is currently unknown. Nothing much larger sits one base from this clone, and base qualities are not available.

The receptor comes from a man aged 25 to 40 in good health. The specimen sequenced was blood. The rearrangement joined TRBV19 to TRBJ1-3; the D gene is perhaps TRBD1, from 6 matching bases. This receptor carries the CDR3 CASSIGGQSSGNTIYF. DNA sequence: TGTGCCAGTAGTATAGGAGGACAGAGCTCTGGAAACACCATATATTTT.